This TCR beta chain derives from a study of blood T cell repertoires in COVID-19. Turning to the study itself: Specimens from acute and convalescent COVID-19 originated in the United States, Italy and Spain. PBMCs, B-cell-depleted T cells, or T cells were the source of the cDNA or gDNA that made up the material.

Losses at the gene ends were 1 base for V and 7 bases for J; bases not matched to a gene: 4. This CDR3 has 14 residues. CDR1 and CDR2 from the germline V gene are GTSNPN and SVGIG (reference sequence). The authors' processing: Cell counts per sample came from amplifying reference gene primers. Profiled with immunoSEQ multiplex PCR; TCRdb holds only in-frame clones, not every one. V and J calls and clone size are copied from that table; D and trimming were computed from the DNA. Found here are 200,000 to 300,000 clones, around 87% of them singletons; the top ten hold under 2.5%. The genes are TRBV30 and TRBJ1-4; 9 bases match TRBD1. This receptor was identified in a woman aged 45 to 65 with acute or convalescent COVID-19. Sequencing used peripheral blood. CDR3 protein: CAWSDRGQTEKLFF. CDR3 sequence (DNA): TGTGCCTGGAGTGACAGGGGGCAAACTGAAAAACTGTTTTTT.